This T cell receptor beta chain is drawn from a study of blood T cells in healthy people across ages (dated by TCRdb to the mid-2010s). For the wider study: In model experiments, roughly one uniquely barcoded TCR beta cDNA molecule per two T cells was captured by template switching. Using deep sequencing normalized with unique cDNA molecular identifiers, the study measured how TCR beta repertoire diversity changes with age. Four age groups were formed from the donors: young (average roughly 15 years), middle-aged (approximately 42), aged (under 70) and long-lived (less than 85). Donors of different ages were randomly distributed across sequencing lanes to avoid experimental bias. Two additional independent replicas of 1 million unique cDNA reads from the same blood draw were analyzed for two donors (one aged 18 to 30 and one aged 80 or older). On the study overall, not on this receptor specifically: Compared with the aged group, more naive CD4+ T cells, fewer expanded clones and increased TCR diversity were shown by the long-lived group, suggesting age selection. There was a strong correlation between observed TCR beta diversity and the percentage of naive T cells measured by flow cytometry. As age increased, observed TCR beta diversity per million T cells dropped in a roughly linear way, and a significant reduction was already evident by age about 40. Estimates of total diversity from one million sequenced T cells were regarded as lower bounds and underestimates. Because the CMV infection status of the donors was unknown, age-related changes in expanded clonotypes may potentially have been confounded. Bulk unsorted PBMC profiling prevented conclusive comparison of naive and antigen-experienced compartments.

To prepare the library, 5' RACE was applied. This sample was sequenced with an Illumina HiSeq 2500. A second about 7 to 11 cycle PCR used a sample-barcoded 5' primer and a J-beta primer mix. Each TCR beta cDNA molecule received a unique molecular identifier from a template-switch 5' adaptor carrying 12 random nucleotides. At least 2.5 million CDR3-containing paired-end reads were obtained from each sample. All of the RNA was converted into first-strand cDNA using the Mint cDNA synthesis kit, with a TRBC-specific oligonucleotide serving as the primer. All cDNA was treated with uracil-DNA glycosylase and then went through a first 18-cycle PCR with the universal primers M1SS and BC2_uni_R. In the original analysis: For normalization, 1 million high-quality reads were randomly selected from each sample, with every read carrying a distinct molecular identifier. Instead of being binned into consensus sequences, reads that shared molecular identifiers were thrown out. MiTCR, set to a Q25 quality threshold and the strictest error-elimination algorithm, was used for CDR3 identification, clonotype clustering and error correction. A nonparametric unseen species model with Euler transformation was used to estimate a lower bound on total TCR beta diversity. TCRdb passed the public sequencing reads through fastp at Q25 and MiXCR, retaining productive beta sequences. Every CDR3 protein is listed once, alongside the most common genes and DNA of its rows. TCRdb's processing, not the authors', yielded these V and J calls. Within this sample are some 1.1 million distinct CDR3 sequences, with about two fifths of them counted one time only. The leading ten clones occupy roughly 14% of the sample.

There are many counts of this clonotype. It has no known antigen specificity. The input lacks base qualities; no much larger clone sits a single base away. CDR1 and CDR2 (LGHNT, FRNRAP) derive from the germline V gene. From the cysteine through the phenylalanine, the CDR3 covers 15 amino acids. Only the CDR3 part of the read is kept: 45 bases, read in frame from the first base. The trim is 6 bases for V and 2 bases for J, with a gap of 15 bases between the germline ends. The roughly 39 donors, aged roughly 6 to 95 years, were systemically healthy Caucasian individuals from Russia. Each donor gave 8 to 10 milliliters of peripheral blood, collected into EDTA-treated Vacutainer tubes. Ficoll-Paque density-gradient centrifugation was used to isolate PBMCs, with at least 6.5 million obtained per sample. Trizol reagent was used to extract total RNA from PBMCs, with at least 5.5 micrograms per sample. For every donor, an aliquot of PBMCs went through flow cytometry to measure the percentages of naive CD45RAhigh/CD27high T cells.

Sequencing was done on a sample of blood. The receptor comes from a man younger than 30 in good health. This receptor chain uses TRBV12-5 and TRBJ2-3, with TRBD2 as a weak D call on 5 bases. Here is the DNA: TGTGCTAGTGGCTCCGACACTAGATACACAGATACGCAGTATTTT. Its product reads: CASGSDTRYTDTQYF.